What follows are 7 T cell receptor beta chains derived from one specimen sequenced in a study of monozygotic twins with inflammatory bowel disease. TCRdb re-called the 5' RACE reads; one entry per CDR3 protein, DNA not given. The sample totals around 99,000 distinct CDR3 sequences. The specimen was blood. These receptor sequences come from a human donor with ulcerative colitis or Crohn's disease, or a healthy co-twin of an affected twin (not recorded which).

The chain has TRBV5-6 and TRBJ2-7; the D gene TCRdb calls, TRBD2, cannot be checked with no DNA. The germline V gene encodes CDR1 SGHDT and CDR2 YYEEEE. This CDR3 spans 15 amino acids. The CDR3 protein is CASSSGTRKDYEQYF.

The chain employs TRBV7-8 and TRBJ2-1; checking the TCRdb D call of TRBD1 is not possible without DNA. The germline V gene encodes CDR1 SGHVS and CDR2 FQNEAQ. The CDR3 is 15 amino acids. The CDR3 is CASSFERGLYNEQFF.

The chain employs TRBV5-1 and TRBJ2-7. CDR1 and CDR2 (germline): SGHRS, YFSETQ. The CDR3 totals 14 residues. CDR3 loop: CASSLAGFTYEQYF.

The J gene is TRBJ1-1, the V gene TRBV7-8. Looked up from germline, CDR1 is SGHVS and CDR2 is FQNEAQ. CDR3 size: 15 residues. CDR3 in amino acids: CASSLEIGGDSEAFF.

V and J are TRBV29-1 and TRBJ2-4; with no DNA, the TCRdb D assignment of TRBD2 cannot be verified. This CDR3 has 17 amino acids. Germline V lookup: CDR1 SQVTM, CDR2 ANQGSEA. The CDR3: CSELGLAGVFSLYMQYF.

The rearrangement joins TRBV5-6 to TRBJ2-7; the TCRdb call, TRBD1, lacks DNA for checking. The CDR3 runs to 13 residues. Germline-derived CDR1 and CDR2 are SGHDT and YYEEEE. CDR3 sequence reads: CASSLGVDYEQYF.

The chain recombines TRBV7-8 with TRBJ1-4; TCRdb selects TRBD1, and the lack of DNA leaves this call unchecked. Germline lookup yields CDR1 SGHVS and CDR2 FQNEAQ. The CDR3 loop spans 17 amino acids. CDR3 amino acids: CASSLELWGQSNEKLFF.